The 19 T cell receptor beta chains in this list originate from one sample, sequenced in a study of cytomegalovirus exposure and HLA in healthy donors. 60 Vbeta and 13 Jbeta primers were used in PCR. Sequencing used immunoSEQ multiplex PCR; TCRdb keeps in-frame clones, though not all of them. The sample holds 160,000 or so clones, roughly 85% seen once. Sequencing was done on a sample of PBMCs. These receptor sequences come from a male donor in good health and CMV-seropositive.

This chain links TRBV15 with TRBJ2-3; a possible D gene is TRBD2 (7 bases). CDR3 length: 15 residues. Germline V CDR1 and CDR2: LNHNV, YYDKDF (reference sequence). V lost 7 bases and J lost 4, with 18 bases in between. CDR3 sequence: CATTPRGARADTQYF. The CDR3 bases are TGTGCCACCACCCCCCGGGGGGCGAGGGCAGATACGCAGTATTTT.

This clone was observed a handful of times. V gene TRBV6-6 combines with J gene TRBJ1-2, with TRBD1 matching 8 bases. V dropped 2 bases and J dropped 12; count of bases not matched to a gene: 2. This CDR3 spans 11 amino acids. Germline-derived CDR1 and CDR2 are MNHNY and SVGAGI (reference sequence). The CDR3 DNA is TGTGCCAGCAGTTACGGACAGGGCAACACCTTC. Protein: CASSYGQGNTF.

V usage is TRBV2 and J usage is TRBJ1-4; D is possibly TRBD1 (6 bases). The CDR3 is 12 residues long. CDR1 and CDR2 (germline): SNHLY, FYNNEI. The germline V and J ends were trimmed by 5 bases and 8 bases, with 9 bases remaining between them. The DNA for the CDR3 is TGTGCCAGCAGTACAGGGATGGAAAAACTGTTTTTT. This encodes CASSTGMEKLFF.

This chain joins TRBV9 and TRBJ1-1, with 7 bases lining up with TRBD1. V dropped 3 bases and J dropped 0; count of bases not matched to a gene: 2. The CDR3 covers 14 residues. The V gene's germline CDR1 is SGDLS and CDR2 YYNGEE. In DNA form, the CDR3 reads TGTGCCAGCAGCGCAGACAGGGTGAACACTGAAGCTTTCTTT. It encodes CASSADRVNTEAFF. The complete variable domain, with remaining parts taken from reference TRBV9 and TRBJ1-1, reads DSGVTQTPKHLITATGQRVTLRCSPRSGDLSVYWYQQSLDQGLQFLIQYYNGEERAKGNILERFSAQQFPDLHSELNLSSLELGDSALYFCASSADRVNTEAFFGQGTRLTVV.

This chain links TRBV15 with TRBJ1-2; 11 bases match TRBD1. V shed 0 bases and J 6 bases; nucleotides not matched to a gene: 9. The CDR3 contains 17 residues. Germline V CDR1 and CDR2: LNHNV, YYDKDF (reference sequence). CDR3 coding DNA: TGTGCCACCAGCAGAGATTTATCCGGACAGGGGGCCCATGGCTACACCTTC. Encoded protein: CATSRDLSGQGAHGYTF. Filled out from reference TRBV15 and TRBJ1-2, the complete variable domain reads DAMVIQNPRYQVTQFGKPVTLSCSQTLNHNVMYWYQQKSSQAPKLLFHYYDKDFNNEADTPDNFQSRRPNTSFCFLDIRSPGLGDTAMYLCATSRDLSGQGAHGYTFGSGTRLTVV.

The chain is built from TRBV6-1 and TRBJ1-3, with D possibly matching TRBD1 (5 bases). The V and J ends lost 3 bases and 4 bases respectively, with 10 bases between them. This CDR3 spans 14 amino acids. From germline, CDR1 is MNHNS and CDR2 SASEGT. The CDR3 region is CASSEAPGGNTIYF. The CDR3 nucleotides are TGTGCCAGCAGTGAGGCCCCAGGGGGAAACACCATATATTTT.

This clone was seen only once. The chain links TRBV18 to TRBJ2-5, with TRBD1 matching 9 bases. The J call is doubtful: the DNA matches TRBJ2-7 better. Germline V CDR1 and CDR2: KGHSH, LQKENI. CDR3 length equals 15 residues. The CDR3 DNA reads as TGTGCCAGCTCCTGGACCGGGACAGGGAGCCACGAGCAGTACTTC. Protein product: CASSWTGTGSHEQYF.

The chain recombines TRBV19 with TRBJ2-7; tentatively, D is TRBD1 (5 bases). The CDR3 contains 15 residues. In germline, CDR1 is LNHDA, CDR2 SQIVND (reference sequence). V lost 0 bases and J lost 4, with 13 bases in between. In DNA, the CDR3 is TGTGCCAGTAGTATAGATTACGGACGGACATACGAGCAGTACTTC. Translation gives CASSIDYGRTYEQYF. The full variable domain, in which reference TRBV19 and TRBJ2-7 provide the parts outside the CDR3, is DGGITQSPKYLFRKEGQNVTLSCEQNLNHDAMYWYRQDPGQGLRLIYYSQIVNDFQKGDIAEGYSVSREKKESFPLTVTSAQKNPTAFYLCASSIDYGRTYEQYFGPGTRLTVT.

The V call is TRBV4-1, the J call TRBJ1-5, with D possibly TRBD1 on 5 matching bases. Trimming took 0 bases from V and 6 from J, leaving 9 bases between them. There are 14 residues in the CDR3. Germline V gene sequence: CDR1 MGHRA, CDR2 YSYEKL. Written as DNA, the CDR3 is TGCGCCAGCAGCCAAGAGGTGGGGCCTCAGCCCCAGCATTTT. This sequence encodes CASSQEVGPQPQHF.

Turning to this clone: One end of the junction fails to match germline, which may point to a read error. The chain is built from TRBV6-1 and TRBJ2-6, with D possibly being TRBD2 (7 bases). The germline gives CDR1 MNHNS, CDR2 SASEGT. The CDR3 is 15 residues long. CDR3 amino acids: CASTRGGAGANGLTF. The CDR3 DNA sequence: TGTGCCAGCACAAGGGGGGGAGCTGGGGCCAACGGCCTGACTTTC.

DNA of the CDR3: TGTGCCAGTAGTACCGGGACTAGCGGGGGCACAGATACGCAGTATTTT. Protein sequence: CASSTGTSGGTDTQYF. The J gene is TRBJ2-3, the V gene TRBV19; TRBD2 matches at 13 bases. Trimming at V came to 4 bases and at J to 1 base, leaving 2 bases not matched to a gene. Germline V lookup: CDR1 LNHDA, CDR2 SQIVND (reference sequence). The CDR3 length is 16 residues.

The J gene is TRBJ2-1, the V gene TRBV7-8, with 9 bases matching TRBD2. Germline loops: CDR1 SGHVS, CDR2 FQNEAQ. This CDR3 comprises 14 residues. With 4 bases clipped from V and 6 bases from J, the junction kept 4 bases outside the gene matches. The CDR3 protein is CASSSRTSANEQFF. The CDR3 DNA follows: TGTGCCAGCAGCTCCAGGACTAGCGCCAATGAGCAGTTCTTC.

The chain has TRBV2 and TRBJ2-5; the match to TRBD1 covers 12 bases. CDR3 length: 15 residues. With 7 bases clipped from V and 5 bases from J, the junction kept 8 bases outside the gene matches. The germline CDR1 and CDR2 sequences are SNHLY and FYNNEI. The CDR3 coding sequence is TGTGCCAGCATTCCGGGACAGGGGGCTTGGGAGACCCAGTACTTC. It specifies CASIPGQGAWETQYF.

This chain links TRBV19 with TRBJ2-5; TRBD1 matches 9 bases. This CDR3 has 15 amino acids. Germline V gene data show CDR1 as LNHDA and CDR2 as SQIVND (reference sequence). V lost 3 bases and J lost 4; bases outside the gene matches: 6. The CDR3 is CASSIGTGSRETQYF. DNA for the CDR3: TGTGCCAGTAGTATCGGGACAGGGTCCCGAGAGACCCAGTACTTC.

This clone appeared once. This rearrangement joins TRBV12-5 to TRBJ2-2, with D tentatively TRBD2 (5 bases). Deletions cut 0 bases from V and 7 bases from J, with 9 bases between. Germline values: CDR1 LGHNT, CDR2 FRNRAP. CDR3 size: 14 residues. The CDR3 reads CASGLVGRDGELFF. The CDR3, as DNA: TGTGCTAGTGGTTTGGTAGGTCGGGACGGGGAGCTGTTTTTT. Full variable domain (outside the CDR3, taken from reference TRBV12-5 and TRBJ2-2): DARVTQTPRHKVTEMGQEVTMRCQPILGHNTVFWYRQTMMQGLELLAYFRNRAPLDDSGMPKDRFSAEMPDATLATLKIQPSEPRDSAVYFCASGLVGRDGELFFGEGSRLTVL.

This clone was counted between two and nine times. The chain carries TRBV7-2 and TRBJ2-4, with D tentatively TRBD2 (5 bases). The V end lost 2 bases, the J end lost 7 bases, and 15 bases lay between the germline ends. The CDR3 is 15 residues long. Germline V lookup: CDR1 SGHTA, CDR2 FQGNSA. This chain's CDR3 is CASSLRGLEKNIQYF. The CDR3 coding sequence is TGTGCCAGCAGCTTAAGAGGGTTAGAGAAGAACATTCAGTACTTC. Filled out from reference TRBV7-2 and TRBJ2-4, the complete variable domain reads GAGVSQSPSNKVTEKGKDVELRCDPISGHTALYWYRQSLGQGLEFLIYFQGNSAPDKSGLPSDRFSAERTGGSVSTLTIQRTQQEDSAVYLCASSLRGLEKNIQYFGAGTRLSVL.

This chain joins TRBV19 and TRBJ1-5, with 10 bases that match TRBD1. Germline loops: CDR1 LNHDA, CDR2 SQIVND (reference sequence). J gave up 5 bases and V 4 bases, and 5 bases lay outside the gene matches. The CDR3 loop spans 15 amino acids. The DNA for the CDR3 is TGTGCCAGTAGTACGGGACAGGGGATTCATCAGCCCCAGCATTTT. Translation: CASSTGQGIHQPQHF.

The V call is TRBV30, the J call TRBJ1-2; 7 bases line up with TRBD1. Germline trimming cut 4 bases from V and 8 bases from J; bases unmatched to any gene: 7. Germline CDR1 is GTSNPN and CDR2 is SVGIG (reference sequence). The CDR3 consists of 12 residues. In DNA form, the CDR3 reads TGTGCCTGGACGAAGGGGGCCGGAGGCTACACCTTC. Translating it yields CAWTKGAGGYTF.

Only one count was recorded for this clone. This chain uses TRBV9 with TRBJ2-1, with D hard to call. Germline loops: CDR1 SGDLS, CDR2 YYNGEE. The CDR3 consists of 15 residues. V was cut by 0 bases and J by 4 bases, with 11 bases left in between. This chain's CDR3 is CASSVGFTTYNEQFF. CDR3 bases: TGTGCCAGCAGCGTAGGATTTACTACTTACAATGAGCAGTTCTTC.